This note documents a single TCR beta chain sequence. What antigen it recognizes has not been identified. Qualities for individual bases were not recorded, and no much larger clone is one base off. This sample is part of a study of post-analysis software for immune sequencing data (dated by TCRdb to between 2014 and 2017). Turning to the overall study: Disease courses on record covered relapsing-remitting, secondary progressive and progressive-relapsing multiple sclerosis, though some patients had no subtype annotation. A subset of samples was prepared in parallel using single-end sample barcoding, then pooled and co-amplified after Illumina adapter ligation. The patient repertoires were compared against about 10 previously published healthy control repertoires obtained from donors aged roughly 6 to 28 years. Paper-wide results and their limitations: Patients showed significantly higher frequencies than controls for a handful of TRBV segments, among them TRBV5-6, TRBV5-1 and TRBV20-1. The control group was slightly older than the multiple sclerosis patient group. Strong co-clustering of samples prepared in the same batch was shown by direct clustering with F measure, prompting a batch-effect correction. Multiple sclerosis patients had significantly lower normalized Chao1 diversity than controls, a result that suggests substantial peripheral T-cell clonal expansion.

The CDR3 contains 13 residues, cysteine and phenylalanine counted. Only the CDR3 DNA stays, 39 bases, in frame from base 1. V sheds 0 bases and J sheds 9 bases, leaving 12 bases between their ends. CDR1 and CDR2, per the germline V gene, are SGHRS and YFSETQ. The library was obtained by PCR. Sequencing relied on an Illumina HiSeq 2500. Unique molecular identifiers were incorporated into TCR beta cDNA libraries to reduce PCR and sequencing biases. Every 1 to 10 million input T cells yielded around 500,000 cDNA molecules, meaning each molecule approximated one T cell. The patient libraries were prepared and sequenced using the same protocol as the earlier healthy control dataset. Within a given batch, samples were prepared together, multiplexed and sequenced on the same HiSeq lane. On the authors' methods: MIGEC was used to process the raw barcoded reads, and molecular identifier groups with only a single read were discarded before consensus assembly and CDR3 extraction. VDJtools was used for post-analysis of the clonotype tables, with diversity normalized by down-sampling every dataset to the smallest sample size. In repertoire overlap clustering, CDR3 amino acid sequences, but not nucleotide sequences, were matched to correct batch-related cross-sample contamination. Using fastp trimming at Q25 and MiXCR clonotype assembly, TCRdb reanalyzed the public sequencing data and kept in-frame beta chains. A single entry per CDR3 protein holds the most common genes and DNA from its merged rows. The V and J calls here are based on TCRdb, not the publication. Here the sample has hundreds of thousands of distinct CDR3 sequences; about 50% occur a single time. The ten most abundant clones make up under 6% of the sample.

TCR beta repertoires were profiled from peripheral blood of about a dozen young patients with multiple sclerosis to demonstrate the VDJtools post-analysis software. The multiple sclerosis patients were children and adolescents ranging in age from roughly 6 to 16 years. Sequenced: blood. Recombination joined TRBV5-1 with TRBJ1-1; a weak D assignment points to TRBD1 (5 bases agree). The receptor's source is a girl between 5 and 17 years old with multiple sclerosis. CDR3 protein: CASSLAVQGQAFF. The nucleotides are TGCGCCAGCAGCTTGGCCGTCCAGGGCCAAGCTTTCTTT.